These 5 T cell receptor beta chains originate from one sample sequenced in a study of CD4+ T cells in melanoma. Assay: immunoSEQ multiplex PCR; the TCRdb copy retains only in-frame clones and omits some. The sample includes more than 90,000 clones, approximately 90% of them seen just once. Sequencing input: peripheral blood. These TCRs come from a human donor with melanoma.

CDR3 amino acids: CAPLWQYF. DNA of the CDR3: TGTGCCCCCCTTTGGCAGTACTTC. This chain uses TRBV19 with TRBJ2-7; D call uncertain. The length of the CDR3 is 8 residues. The V end lost 11 bases, the J end lost 9 bases, and 8 bases lay between the germline ends. Germline V gives CDR1 LNHDA, CDR2 SQIVND (reference sequence).

Regarding this clone: Other DNA sequences in this specimen translate into the identical CDR3. This chain joins TRBV7-9 and TRBJ2-5, with TRBD1 matching 9 bases. This CDR3 region has 13 residues. The ends lost 5 bases at V and 4 bases at J; junction bases unmatched: 2. Germline V gene sequence: CDR1 SEHNR, CDR2 FQNEAQ (reference sequence). The CDR3 region is CASSRGQGETQYF. In DNA form, the CDR3 reads TGTGCCAGCAGCCGGGGACAGGGAGAGACCCAGTACTTC.

The CDR3 here is CASSSGDSNLYGYTF. The CDR3 DNA reads TGTGCCAGCAGTTCAGGGGACAGCAACCTCTATGGCTACACCTTC. The rearrangement links TRBV28 to TRBJ1-2; TRBD1 agrees at 7 bases. The J segment lost 4 bases and the V segment lost 4 bases, leaving 9 bases of the junction unmatched. The germline V gene encodes CDR1 MDHEN and CDR2 SYDVKM. CDR3 length equals 15 residues.

The chain is built from TRBV6-1 and TRBJ2-5, with 8 bases fitting TRBD1. V dropped 5 bases and J dropped 4; count of bases not matched to a gene: 6. The CDR3 runs 14 residues. Germline CDR1 MNHNS, CDR2 SASEGT. The CDR3 bases are TGTGCCAGCAGTAGGGACAGGTCGGGAGAGACCCAGTACTTC. This sequence encodes CASSRDRSGETQYF.

This clone appeared once. The chain has TRBV29-1 and TRBJ1-2; a possible D gene is TRBD1 (5 bases). V lost 4 bases and J lost 8, with 14 bases in between. Germline CDR1 reads SQVTM; CDR2 reads ANQGSEA. The CDR3 runs to 12 residues. CDR3 bases: TGCAGCGTTGTTTTAAGGGGTTACGGCTACACCTTC. This translates into CSVVLRGYGYTF.